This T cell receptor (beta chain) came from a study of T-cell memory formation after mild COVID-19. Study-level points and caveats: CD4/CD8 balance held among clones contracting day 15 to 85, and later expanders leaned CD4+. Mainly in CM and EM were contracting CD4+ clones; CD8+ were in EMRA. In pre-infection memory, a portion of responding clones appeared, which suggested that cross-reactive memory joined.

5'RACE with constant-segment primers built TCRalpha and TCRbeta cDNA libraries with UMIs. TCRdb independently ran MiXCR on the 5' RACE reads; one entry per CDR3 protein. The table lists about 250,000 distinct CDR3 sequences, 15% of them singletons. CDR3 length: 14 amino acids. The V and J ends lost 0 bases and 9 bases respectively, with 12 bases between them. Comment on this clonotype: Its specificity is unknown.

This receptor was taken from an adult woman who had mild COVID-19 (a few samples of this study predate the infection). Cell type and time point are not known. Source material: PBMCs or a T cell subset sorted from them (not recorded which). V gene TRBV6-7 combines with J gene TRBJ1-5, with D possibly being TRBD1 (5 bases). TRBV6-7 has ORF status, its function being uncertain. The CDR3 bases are TGTGCCAGCAGTTACTCAAGGGGAGGGACGCCCCAGCATTTT. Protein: CASSYSRGGTPQHF.